This section outlines one TCR beta chain sequence together with its context. This record comes from a study of OX40 agonist ivuxolimab in advanced cancers. Whole-study context: Three patients showed partial responses: one hepatocellular carcinoma and two cutaneous melanoma cases.

Germline assignment: CDR1 SGHAT and CDR2 FQNNGV. Germline trimming cut 5 bases from V and 7 bases from J; bases unmatched to any gene: 10. CDR3 length: 15 amino acids. Autoimmune disease history or systemic immunosuppression led to patients being barred. Blood got drawn at baseline, again on cycle 4 day 1, and then on cycle 7 day 1. TCRdb keeps only in-frame clones here, not all; method: immunoSEQ multiplex PCR. Altogether under 80,000 clones are present, around nine tenths being singletons, with the ten largest covering roughly 0.64%. Sequencing used CD4+ or CD8+ T cells sorted from blood, obtained in a trial of the OX40 agonist ivuxolimab. J is TRBJ2-1 and V is TRBV11-2, with 8 bases lining up with TRBD2. The TCR sequence derives from an adult with an advanced solid tumor such as melanoma, head and neck, liver or kidney cancer. CDR3 DNA sequence: TGTGCCAGCAGCCGGGGCAGCGGGAGTTTAAATGAGCAGTTCTTC. Translated, it gives CASSRGSGSLNEQFF.